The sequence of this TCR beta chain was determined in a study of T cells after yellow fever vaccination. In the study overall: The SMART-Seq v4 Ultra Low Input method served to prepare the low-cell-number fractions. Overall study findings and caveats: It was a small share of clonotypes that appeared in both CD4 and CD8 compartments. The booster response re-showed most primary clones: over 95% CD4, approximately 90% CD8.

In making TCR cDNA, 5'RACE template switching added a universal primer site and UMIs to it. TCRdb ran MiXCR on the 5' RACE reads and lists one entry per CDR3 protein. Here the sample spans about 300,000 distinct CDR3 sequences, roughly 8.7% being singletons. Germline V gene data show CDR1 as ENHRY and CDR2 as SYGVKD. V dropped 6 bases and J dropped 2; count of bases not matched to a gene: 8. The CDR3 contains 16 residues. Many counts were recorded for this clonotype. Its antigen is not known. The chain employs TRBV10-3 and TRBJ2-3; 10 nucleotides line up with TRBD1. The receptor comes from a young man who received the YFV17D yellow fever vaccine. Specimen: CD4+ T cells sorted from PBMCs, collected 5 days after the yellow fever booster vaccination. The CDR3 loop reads CAISSGDRGITDTQYF. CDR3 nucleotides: TGTGCCATCAGCTCCGGGGACAGGGGCATCACAGATACGCAGTATTTT.